This T cell receptor beta chain was captured in a study of blood T cell repertoires in COVID-19. Study details: Samples of COVID-19 (acute and convalescent) were obtained from the United States, Italy and Spain. PBMCs, B-cell-depleted T cells, or T cells provided the cDNA or gDNA that made up the material.

This CDR3 is built from 14 residues. The germline V gene encodes CDR1 SGDLS and CDR2 YYNGEE. Trimming took off 4 bases at V and 1 base at J, with 11 bases between the two ends. In the original analysis: Estimation of nucleated cell counts relied on the amplification of reference gene primers. TCRdb keeps only in-frame clones here, not all; method: immunoSEQ multiplex PCR. V, J and clone size are those of that table, while D and trimming were read from the DNA. The sample records under 300,000 clones, about 79% being singletons. This clonotype was obtained from a man aged 35 to 55 who had recovered from COVID-19. Sequences were obtained from peripheral blood. The V and J genes are TRBV9 and TRBJ2-5; TRBD2 might be the D (6 bases). The CDR3, as DNA: TGTGCCAGCAGCCGAGGGGACTTCCAAGAGACCCAGTACTTC. Translated, it gives CASSRGDFQETQYF.